This TCR beta chain was sequenced for a study of T cell responses to AZD1222 COVID-19 vaccine. General study points: Spike-spanning, vaccine-associated CD4 TCRs were dominant at 160-218 and 743-854. Donors in the cohort were predominantly white British and more often female, and clonal diversity was possibly underestimated. Variant regions that are unmutated are reportedly the target of nearly half of spike-specific TCRs. There were repertoire samples only from the period after the peak T cell response.

V dropped 2 bases and J dropped 1 base, with 8 bases sitting between them. Germline lookup yields CDR1 KGHSH and CDR2 LQKENI. The length of the CDR3 is 14 residues. Method: immunoSEQ multiplex PCR; TCRdb's copy keeps in-frame clones and lacks some. The data show around 100,000 clones, with 90% seen just once and roughly 1.4% held by the top ten. As for this clone: The target antigen is unknown.

The origin of this receptor is an adult in good health. The rearrangement joins TRBV18 to TRBJ1-1, with no clear D. The starting material was peripheral blood, obtained on day 0 of AZD1222 vaccination. CDR3 protein: CASSPSRSNTEAFF. CDR3 DNA: TGTGCCAGCTCACCAAGCAGGTCGAACACTGAAGCTTTCTTT. Combining the CDR3 with reference TRBV18 and TRBJ1-1 gives the whole variable domain NAGVMQNPRHLVRRRGQEARLRCSPMKGHSHVYWYRQLPEEGLKFMVYLQKENIIDESGMPKERFSAEFPKEGPSILRIQQVVRGDSAAYFCASSPSRSNTEAFFGQGTRLTVV.